One sample yielded the 27 T cell receptor beta chains listed below, sequenced in a study of early T cells in non-severe SARS-CoV-2 infection. Each CDR3 protein gets one entry after TCRdb re-called the 5' RACE reads with MiXCR. The sample holds just over 60,000 distinct CDR3 sequences, approximately 10% seen once. The specimen sequenced was whole blood. Receptors originate from an adult who was a healthcare worker with PCR-confirmed SARS-CoV-2 infection or an uninfected control (not recorded which).

The genes are TRBV6-2 or TRBV6-3 and TRBJ2-2, with TRBD2 identical over 7 bases. Germline assignment: CDR1 MNHEY and CDR2 SVGEGT. The CDR3 extends over 19 amino acids. The V and J ends lost 5 bases and 1 base, in that order; junction bases with no gene match: 16. The CDR3 reads CASSQPVFLRGLNTGELFF. The CDR3 nucleotides read TGTGCCAGCAGTCAACCTGTGTTCTTGCGGGGGTTGAACACCGGGGAGCTGTTTTTT.

This chain links TRBV6-6 with TRBJ2-4; 8 bases align to TRBD1. The CDR3 totals 14 residues. The germline V gene has CDR1 MNHNY and CDR2 SVGAGI (reference sequence). J gave up 8 bases and V 4 bases, and 7 bases lay outside the gene matches. In DNA, the CDR3 is TGTGCCAGCAGTTCGCAGGGGGCTGGGGACATTCAGTACTTC. Residues: CASSSQGAGDIQYF.

In this sample, this clonotype turned up a few times. This chain links TRBV6-1 with TRBJ2-2, with D uncertain. V was trimmed by 6 bases and J by 0 bases, leaving 11 bases between them. The CDR3 contains 15 residues. Germline CDR1 is MNHNS and CDR2 is SASEGT. CDR3 sequence (DNA): TGTGCCAGCAGAGCTACACTTTCGAACACCGGGGAGCTGTTTTTT. The encoded protein is CASRATLSNTGELFF.

This clonotype was counted only a few times. The V and J genes are TRBV12-3 or TRBV12-4 and TRBJ1-5; 7 bases map to TRBD1. The CDR3 runs 14 residues. V lost 2 bases to trimming and J lost 7 bases; unmatched junction nucleotides: 5. The CDR3 here is CASSLQGVEQPQHF. CDR3 DNA sequence: TGTGCCAGCAGTTTACAGGGGGTTGAACAGCCCCAGCATTTT.

This clonotype was seen repeatedly, ten times or more. The chain uses TRBV6-1 and TRBJ2-5; tentative D call: TRBD1 (5 bases). The CDR3 runs 16 residues. Germline V gene lookup returns CDR1 MNHNS and CDR2 SASEGT. V lost 6 bases, J lost 6 bases, and 23 bases lay in between. The CDR3 loop is CASSRSDRTPFQTQYF. Here the CDR3 DNA reads TGTGCCAGCAGCCGCAGCGACAGAACACCTTTTCAGACCCAGTACTTC.

This clonotype came up many times. CDR3 DNA sequence: TGTGCCAGCAGCCACCGGGACAGGGCGTACAATGAGCAGTTCTTC. Its translation is CASSHRDRAYNEQFF. The V gene is TRBV5-8, the J gene TRBJ2-1; TRBD1 matches 9 bases. The CDR3 totals 15 residues. Germline-derived CDR1 and CDR2 are SGHTS and YDEGEE. Trimming at V came to 4 bases and at J to 4 bases, leaving 6 bases not matched to a gene.

This chain uses TRBV5-1 with TRBJ2-4, with D perhaps TRBD2 (6 bases). This CDR3 comprises 14 residues. V gave up 5 bases and J gave up 6 bases, with 15 bases separating them. Per the germline V gene, CDR1 is SGHRS and CDR2 is YFSETQ. Written as DNA, the CDR3 is TGCGCCAGCAGGATAGGCCAGGGAGGAAACATTCAGTACTTC. Its translation: CASRIGQGGNIQYF.

In regard to this clonotype: A much larger clone lies one base from this, so it may be a read error. The chain recombines TRBV5-1 with TRBJ1-2; maybe TRBD1 (6 bases). Germline V CDR1 and CDR2: SGHRS, YFSETQ. Trimming pared 5 bases from V and 2 bases from J, leaving 16 bases between. This CDR3 has 15 amino acids. CDR3 in DNA: TGCGCCAGCAGACCCCCCGGGACAAGGAACTATGGCTACACCTTC. It codes for CASRPPGTRNYGYTF.

The gene calls are TRBV5-1 and TRBJ2-2; D is ambiguous. The CDR3 sequence is 15 residues long. With 0 bases removed from V and 1 base from J, the gap between germline ends came to 7 bases. Per germline, CDR1 SGHRS and CDR2 YFSETQ. This CDR3 reads CASSLDGVNTGELFF. CDR3 bases: TGCGCCAGCAGCTTGGATGGGGTGAACACCGGGGAGCTGTTTTTT. Full variable domain (outside the CDR3, taken from reference TRBV5-1 and TRBJ2-2): KAGVTQTPRYLIKTRGQQVTLSCSPISGHRSVSWYQQTPGQGLQFLFEYFSETQRNKGNFPGRFSGRQFSNSRSEMNVSTLELGDSALYLCASSLDGVNTGELFFGEGSRLTVL.

This clonotype was counted between two and nine times. The gene calls are TRBV12-3 or TRBV12-4 and TRBJ1-5, with 8 bases fitting TRBD1. This CDR3 region has 15 residues. V dropped 6 bases and J dropped 3; count of bases not matched to a gene: 7. In DNA, the CDR3 is TGTGCCAGCAGGGAACAGGGGGGGGTCAATCAGCCCCAGCATTTT. Translated, it gives CASREQGGVNQPQHF.

The chain links TRBV4-1 to TRBJ1-5, with D tentatively TRBD1 (5 bases). Trimming shortened V by 2 bases and J by 1 base, and 18 bases separated the two germline ends. The CDR3 runs 18 residues. Germline V gene sequence: CDR1 MGHRA, CDR2 YSYEKL. This CDR3 is CASSQLIRTRGSNQPQHF. The CDR3 DNA is TGCGCCAGCAGCCAACTCATTAGGACCCGGGGGAGCAATCAGCCCCAGCATTTT.

There are many counts of this clonotype. The CDR3 is CASTTGGSNYGYTF. The CDR3 DNA reads as TGTGCCAGCACCACAGGGGGCTCTAACTATGGCTACACCTTC. The chain uses TRBV7-9 and TRBJ1-2; TRBD1 matches 9 bases. This CDR3 contains 14 residues. V lost 7 bases and J lost 0; bases outside the gene matches: 3. Germline V gene lookup returns CDR1 SEHNR and CDR2 FQNEAQ (reference sequence). Full variable domain (rest looked up from reference TRBV7-9 and TRBJ1-2): DTGVSQNPRHKITKRGQNVTFRCDPISEHNRLYWYRQTLGQGPEFLTYFQNEAQLEKSRLLSDRFSAERPKGSFSTLEIQRTEQGDSAMYLCASTTGGSNYGYTFGSGTRLTVV.

There are many counts of this clonotype. The chain recombines TRBV10-3 with TRBJ2-7, with D unclear. The V gene's germline CDR1 is ENHRY and CDR2 SYGVKD. V lost 10 bases and J 1 base, leaving 11 bases between the germline ends. CDR3 length: 12 amino acids. The chain's CDR3 is CATESSSYEQYV. CDR3 sequence (DNA): TGTGCCACCGAATCGAGTTCCTACGAGCAGTACGTC.

This clonotype showed up many times. V is TRBV5-1 and J is TRBJ2-1; D might be TRBD1 (5 bases). V was clipped by 3 bases and J by 9 bases, with 19 bases between them. CDR3 size: 15 residues. The germline V gene encodes CDR1 SGHRS and CDR2 YFSETQ. CDR3 sequence: CASSSQGESITEQFF. As DNA, the CDR3 is TGCGCCAGCAGCTCCCAGGGCGAGAGTATTACTGAGCAGTTCTTC. Full variable domain (rest looked up from reference TRBV5-1 and TRBJ2-1): KAGVTQTPRYLIKTRGQQVTLSCSPISGHRSVSWYQQTPGQGLQFLFEYFSETQRNKGNFPGRFSGRQFSNSRSEMNVSTLELGDSALYLCASSSQGESITEQFFGPGTRLTVL.

This rearrangement joins TRBV2 to TRBJ1-1, with D tentatively TRBD1 (5 bases). This CDR3 is 15 amino acids long. V was shortened by 8 bases and J by 2 bases, with 18 bases between the two germline ends. Germline V CDR1 and CDR2: SNHLY, FYNNEI. The CDR3 coding sequence is TGTGCCAGCGGCTTTAGGGGTAGTGAAAACACTGAAGCTTTCTTT. Translation gives CASGFRGSENTEAFF.

This clonotype appeared many times. CDR3 sequence (DNA): TGTGCCAGCATGGGGGGGAGTGAAAAACTGTTTTTT. It is translated as CASMGGSEKLFF. V and J are TRBV12-3 or TRBV12-4 and TRBJ1-4; D perhaps matches TRBD1 (5 bases). Trimming left V 7 bases short and J 7 bases short, with 10 bases between. The CDR3 length is 12 residues.

The CDR3 reads CAIRTGSTDTQYF. DNA for the CDR3: TGTGCCATCAGAACGGGCAGCACAGATACGCAGTATTTT. The chain is built from TRBV10-3 and TRBJ2-3; unclear D gene. The germline gives CDR1 ENHRY, CDR2 SYGVKD. This CDR3 contains 13 residues. Trimming took off 6 bases at V and 0 bases at J, with 7 bases between the two ends.

The J gene is TRBJ2-3, the V gene TRBV5-1; D gene uncertain. V lost 0 bases, J lost 1 base, and 12 bases lay in between. Germline V lookup: CDR1 SGHRS, CDR2 YFSETQ. CDR3 length: 16 amino acids. CDR3 sequence (DNA): TGCGCCAGCAGCTTGGGACTGAGTACTGGCACAGATACGCAGTATTTT. Protein sequence: CASSLGLSTGTDTQYF.

This clonotype was picked up one time. This chain links TRBV12-3 or TRBV12-4 with TRBJ2-4, with D perhaps TRBD1 (6 bases). V was pared by 4 bases and J by 8 bases, with 12 bases between. The CDR3 totals 13 residues. The CDR3 protein is CASSSGRGYIQYF. The CDR3 nucleotides read TGTGCCAGCAGTTCTGGCAGGGGATACATTCAGTACTTC.

This clonotype was picked up a small number of times. Relative to the germline gene, one junction end is altered; a read error may explain this. The genes are TRBV7-2 and TRBJ2-5; TRBD2 aligns across 13 bases. The CDR3 consists of 15 residues. Germline CDR1 reads SGHTA; CDR2 reads FQGNSA. The CDR3 protein is CASSHSGLAGVPVEF. CDR3 DNA sequence: TGTGCCAGCAGCCACAGTGGACTAGCGGGGGTACCGGTCGAGTTC.

This clonotype occurred a few times. The chain uses TRBV5-8 and TRBJ2-6; unclear D gene. V was trimmed by 5 bases and J by 0 bases, leaving 9 bases between them. The CDR3 consists of 15 residues. CDR1 is SGHTS and CDR2 is YDEGEE in the germline V gene. Here the CDR3 DNA reads TGTGCCAGCAGTTTAGACATCTCTGGGGCCAACGTCCTGACTTTC. Its translation is CASSLDISGANVLTF.

There are many counts of this clonotype. This chain uses TRBV12-3 or TRBV12-4 with TRBJ2-1; the D gene could be TRBD1 or TRBD2 (5 bases each). V was trimmed by 2 bases and J by 5 bases, leaving 16 bases between them. CDR3 length: 16 residues. CDR3 sequence (DNA): TGTGCCAGCAGTTTACTATCGGGACCAAGGGACAATGAGCAGTTCTTC. The encoded protein is CASSLLSGPRDNEQFF.

This clonotype was seen many times. The CDR3 DNA follows: TGCGCCAGCAGCCAAGGAGGGGTGAATGGAGGTGGCAATCAGCCCCAGCATTTT. Residues: CASSQGGVNGGGNQPQHF. The chain joins TRBV4-1 to TRBJ1-5; D perhaps matches TRBD1 (5 bases). The CDR3 sequence is 18 residues long. Germline values: CDR1 MGHRA, CDR2 YSYEKL. Between the trimmed V and J ends, which lost 1 base and 2 bases, there was a span of 18 bases.

This clonotype came up many times. The CDR3 protein is CATSESQLYGYTF. CDR3 in DNA: TGTGCCACCAGTGAAAGCCAGCTCTATGGCTACACCTTC. V and J are TRBV24-1 and TRBJ1-2; D is unclear. V gave up 4 bases and J gave up 4 bases, with 9 bases separating them. CDR3 length equals 13 residues. From germline, CDR1 is KGHDR and CDR2 SFDVKD.

This clonotype was seen only a few times. V gene TRBV20-1 combines with J gene TRBJ1-2, with D unresolved. Germline values: CDR1 DFQATT, CDR2 SNEGSKA (reference sequence). Trimming stripped 6 bases from V and 0 bases from J, with 11 bases between. This CDR3 contains 13 residues. The CDR3 loop is CSATNGANYGYTF. The DNA of the CDR3 is TGCAGTGCCACTAACGGAGCTAACTATGGCTACACCTTC.

This clonotype was recorded a few times. The chain couples TRBV9 to TRBJ2-3; TRBD2 matches 9 bases. The CDR3 spans 14 residues. CDR1 SGDLS and CDR2 YYNGEE come from the germline V gene. With V trimmed by 4 bases and J by 6 bases, 6 bases remained unmatched. The CDR3 sequence: CASSPIGLADTQYF. The CDR3 nucleotides are TGTGCCAGCAGCCCCATCGGACTAGCGGATACGCAGTATTTT.

The CDR3 here is CASNSFADTQYF. In DNA form, the CDR3 reads TGTGCCAGCAATAGTTTTGCGGATACGCAGTATTTT. This rearrangement joins TRBV11-2 to TRBJ2-3; D ambiguous. Germline-derived CDR1 and CDR2 are SGHAT and FQNNGV. CDR3 length: 12 residues. Trimming shortened V by 7 bases and J by 6 bases, and 11 bases separated the two germline ends.